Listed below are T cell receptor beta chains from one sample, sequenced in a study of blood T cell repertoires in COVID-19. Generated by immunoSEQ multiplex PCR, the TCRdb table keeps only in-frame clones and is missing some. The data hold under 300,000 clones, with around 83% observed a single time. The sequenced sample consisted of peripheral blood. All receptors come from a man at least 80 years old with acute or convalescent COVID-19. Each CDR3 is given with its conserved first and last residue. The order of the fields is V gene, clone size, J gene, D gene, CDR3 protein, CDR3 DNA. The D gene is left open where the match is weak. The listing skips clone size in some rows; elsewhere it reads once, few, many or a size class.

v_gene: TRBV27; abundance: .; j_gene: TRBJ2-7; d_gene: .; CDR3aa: CASMDLGRNYEQYF; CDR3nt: TGTGCCAGCATGGATTTGGGCCGAAACTACGAGCAGTACTTC
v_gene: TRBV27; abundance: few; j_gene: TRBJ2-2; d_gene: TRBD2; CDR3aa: CASSRIAGVTGELFF; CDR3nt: TGTGCCAGCAGCCGGATAGCGGGAGTCACCGGGGAGCTGTTTTTT
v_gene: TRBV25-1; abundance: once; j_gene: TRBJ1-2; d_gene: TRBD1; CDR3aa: CASSIPGGHVGYTF; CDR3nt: TGTGCCAGCAGTATACCAGGGGGACATGTTGGCTACACCTTC
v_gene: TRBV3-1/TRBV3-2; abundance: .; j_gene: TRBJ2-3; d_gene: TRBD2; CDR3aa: CASSRLGLANTDTQYF; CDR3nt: TGTGCCAGCAGCCGCCTTGGACTAGCGAACACAGATACGCAGTATTTT
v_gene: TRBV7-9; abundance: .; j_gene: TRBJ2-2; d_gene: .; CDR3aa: CASSLGASQGSELFF; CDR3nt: TGTGCCAGCAGCCTCGGCGCCTCACAGGGTTCAGAGCTGTTTTTT
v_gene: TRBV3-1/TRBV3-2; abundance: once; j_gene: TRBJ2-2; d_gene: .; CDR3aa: CASGGPTGELFF; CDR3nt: TGTGCCAGCGGCGGCCCCACCGGGGAGCTGTTTTTT
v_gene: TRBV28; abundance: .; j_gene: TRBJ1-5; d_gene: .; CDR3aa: CASSSQGGSNQPQHF; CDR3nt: TGTGCCAGCAGTTCCCAGGGAGGCAGCAATCAGCCCCAGCATTTT
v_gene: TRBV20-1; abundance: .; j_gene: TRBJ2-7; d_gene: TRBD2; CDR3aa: CSASFASGNEQYF; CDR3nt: TGCAGTGCTAGTTTTGCTAGCGGGAACGAGCAGTACTTC
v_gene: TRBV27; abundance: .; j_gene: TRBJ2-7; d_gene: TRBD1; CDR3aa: CASSINPGTGNQGEQYF; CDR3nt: TGTGCCAGCAGTATCAATCCCGGGACAGGAAACCAAGGAGAGCAGTACTTC
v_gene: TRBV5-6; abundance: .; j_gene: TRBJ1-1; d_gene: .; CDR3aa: CASSLAVGATEAFF; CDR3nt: TGTGCCAGCAGCTTGGCCGTGGGAGCGACTGAAGCTTTCTTT
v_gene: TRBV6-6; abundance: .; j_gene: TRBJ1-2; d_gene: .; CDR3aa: CASSTTGNYGYTF; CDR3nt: TGTGCCAGCAGTACTACAGGGAACTATGGCTACACCTTC
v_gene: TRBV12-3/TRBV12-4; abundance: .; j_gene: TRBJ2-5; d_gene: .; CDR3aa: CASSSLAEETQYF; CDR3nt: TGTGCCAGCAGTTCCTTAGCGGAAGAGACCCAGTACTTC
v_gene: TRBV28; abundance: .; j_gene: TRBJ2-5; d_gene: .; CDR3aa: CASSLLGGQETQYF; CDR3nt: TGTGCCAGCAGTTTACTGGGGGGCCAAGAGACCCAGTACTTC
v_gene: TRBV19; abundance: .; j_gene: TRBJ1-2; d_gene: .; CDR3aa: CASSVGTRGYGYTF; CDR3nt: TGTGCCAGTAGTGTCGGGACACGGGGATATGGCTACACCTTC
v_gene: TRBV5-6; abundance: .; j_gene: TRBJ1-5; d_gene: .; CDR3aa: CASSRGYSNQPQHF; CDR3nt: TGTGCCAGCAGCCGGGGGTATAGCAATCAGCCCCAGCATTTT
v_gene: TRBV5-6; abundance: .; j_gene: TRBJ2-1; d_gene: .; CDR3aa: CASSLVGRNNEQFF; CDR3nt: TGTGCCAGCAGCTTGGTAGGCAGGAATAATGAGCAGTTCTTC
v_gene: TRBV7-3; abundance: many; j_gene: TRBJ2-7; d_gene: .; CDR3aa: CASSLTGGRIGEQYF; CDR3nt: TGTGCCAGCAGCTTAACCGGGGGGCGCATCGGCGAGCAGTACTTC
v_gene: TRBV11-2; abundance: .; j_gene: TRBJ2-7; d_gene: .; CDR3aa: CASSLSDSGEQYF; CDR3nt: TGTGCCAGCAGCTTGTCTGATTCCGGGGAGCAGTACTTC
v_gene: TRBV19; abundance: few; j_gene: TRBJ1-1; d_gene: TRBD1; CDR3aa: CASSPPGQGEAFF; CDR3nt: TGTGCCAGTAGTCCGCCCGGACAGGGCGAAGCTTTCTTT
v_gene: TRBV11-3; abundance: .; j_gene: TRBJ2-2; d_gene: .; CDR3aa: CASSLEGAHTGELFF; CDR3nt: TGTGCCAGCAGTTTGGAGGGGGCGCACACCGGGGAGCTGTTTTTT
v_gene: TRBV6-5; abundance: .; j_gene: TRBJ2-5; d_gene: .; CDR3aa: CASSYRGFSPQETQYF; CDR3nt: TGTGCCAGCAGTTACCGGGGTTTTTCCCCTCAAGAGACCCAGTACTTC
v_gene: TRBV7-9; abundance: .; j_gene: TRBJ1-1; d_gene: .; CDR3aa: CASSLARGAFF; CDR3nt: TGTGCCAGCAGCTTAGCCAGGGGAGCTTTCTTT
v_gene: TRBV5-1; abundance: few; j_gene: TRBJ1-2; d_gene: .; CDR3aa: CASSLGGEAHTF; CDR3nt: TGCGCCAGCAGCTTGGGGGGCGAGGCGCACACCTTC
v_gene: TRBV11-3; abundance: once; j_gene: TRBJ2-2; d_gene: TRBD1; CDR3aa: CASSLGQGEVTGELFF; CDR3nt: TGTGCCAGCAGCTTAGGACAGGGGGAAGTCACCGGGGAGCTGTTTTTT
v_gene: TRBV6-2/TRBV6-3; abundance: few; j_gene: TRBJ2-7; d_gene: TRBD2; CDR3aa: CASSSSGTRGYEQYF; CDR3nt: TGTGCCAGCAGTTCCTCCGGGACTAGAGGCTACGAGCAGTACTTC
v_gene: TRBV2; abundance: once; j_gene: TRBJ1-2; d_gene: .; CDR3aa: CASFAGDVGYGYTF; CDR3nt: TGTGCCAGCTTTGCAGGGGACGTGGGCTATGGCTACACCTTC
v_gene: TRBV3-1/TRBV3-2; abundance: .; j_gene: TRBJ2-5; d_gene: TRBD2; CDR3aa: CASSGGTSRTRETQYF; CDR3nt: TGTGCCAGCAGTGGGGGGACTAGCCGTACCAGAGAGACCCAGTACTTC
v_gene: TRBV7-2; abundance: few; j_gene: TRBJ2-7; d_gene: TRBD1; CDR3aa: CASSFLSGTGLYEQYF; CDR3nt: TGTGCCAGCAGCTTTCTAAGTGGGACAGGACTCTACGAGCAGTACTTC
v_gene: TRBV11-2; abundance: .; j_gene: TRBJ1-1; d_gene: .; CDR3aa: CASSLDGAKNTEAFF; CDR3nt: TGTGCCAGCAGCTTAGATGGGGCGAAGAACACTGAAGCTTTCTTT
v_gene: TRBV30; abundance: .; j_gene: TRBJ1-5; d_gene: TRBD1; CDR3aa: CAWSGGQGNQPQHF; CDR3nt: TGTGCCTGGAGTGGGGGACAGGGTAATCAGCCCCAGCATTTT
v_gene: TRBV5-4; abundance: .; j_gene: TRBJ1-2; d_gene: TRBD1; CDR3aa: CASSVPTGGRGGYTF; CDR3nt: TGTGCCAGCAGCGTACCAACAGGGGGCAGGGGTGGCTACACCTTC
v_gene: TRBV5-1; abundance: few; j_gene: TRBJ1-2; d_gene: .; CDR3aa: CASSLEAGAYGYTF; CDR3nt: TGCGCCAGCAGCTTGGAGGCAGGGGCGTATGGCTACACCTTC
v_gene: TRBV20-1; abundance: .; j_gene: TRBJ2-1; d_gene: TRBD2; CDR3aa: CSASGLAGEAYNEQFF; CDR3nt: TGCAGTGCTAGTGGGCTAGCGGGAGAAGCCTACAATGAGCAGTTCTTC
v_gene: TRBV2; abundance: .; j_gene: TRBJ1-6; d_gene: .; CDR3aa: CASSEGQYNSPLHF; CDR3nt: TGTGCCAGCAGTGAAGGCCAGTATAATTCACCCCTCCACTTT
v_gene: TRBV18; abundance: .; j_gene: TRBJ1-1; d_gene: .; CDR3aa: CASSPASGTEAFF; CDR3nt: TGTGCCAGCTCACCAGCATCGGGCACTGAAGCTTTCTTT
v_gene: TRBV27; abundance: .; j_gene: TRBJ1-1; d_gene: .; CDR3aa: CASSLLKQGGTEAFF; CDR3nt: TGTGCCAGCAGTTTACTAAAACAGGGCGGCACTGAAGCTTTCTTT
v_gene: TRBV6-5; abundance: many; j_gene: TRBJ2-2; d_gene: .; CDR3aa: CASSYYRTFTGELFF; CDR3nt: TGTGCCAGCAGTTACTACCGCACTTTTACCGGGGAGCTGTTTTTT
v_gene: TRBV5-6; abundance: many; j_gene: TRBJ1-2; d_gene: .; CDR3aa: CASSLVGGENYGYTF; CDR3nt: TGTGCCAGCAGCTTGGTCGGAGGGGAAAACTATGGCTACACCTTC
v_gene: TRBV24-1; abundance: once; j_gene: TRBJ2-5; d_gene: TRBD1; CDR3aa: CATSDPKPGQGQETQYF; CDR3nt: TGTGCCACCAGTGACCCTAAACCGGGACAGGGTCAGGAGACCCAGTACTTC
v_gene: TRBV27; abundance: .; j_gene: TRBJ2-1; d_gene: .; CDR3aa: CASSPLKPEPGYNEQFF; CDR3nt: TGTGCCAGCAGTCCCCTTAAGCCGGAGCCGGGATACAATGAGCAGTTCTTC
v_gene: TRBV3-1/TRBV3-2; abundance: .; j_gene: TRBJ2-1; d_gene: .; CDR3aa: CASSKGRQGQYNEQFF; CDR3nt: TGTGCCAGCAGCAAGGGGAGGCAGGGCCAATACAATGAGCAGTTCTTC
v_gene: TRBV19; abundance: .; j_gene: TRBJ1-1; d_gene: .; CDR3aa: CASKPTAGGNTEAFF; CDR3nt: TGTGCCAGTAAGCCGACCGCGGGGGGGAACACTGAAGCTTTCTTT
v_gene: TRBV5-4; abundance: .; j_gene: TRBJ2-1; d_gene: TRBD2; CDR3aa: CASSFGTSGRFSYNEQFF; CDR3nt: TGTGCCAGCAGCTTCGGGACTAGCGGGCGGTTTTCCTACAATGAGCAGTTCTTC
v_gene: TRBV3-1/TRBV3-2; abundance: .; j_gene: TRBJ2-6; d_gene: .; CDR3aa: CASSPPPSGSGANVLTF; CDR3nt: TGTGCCAGCAGCCCCCCCCCTAGTGGGTCTGGGGCCAACGTCCTGACTTTC
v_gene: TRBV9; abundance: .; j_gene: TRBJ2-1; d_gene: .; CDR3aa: CASSVAMLYGDNEQFF; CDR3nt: TGTGCCAGCAGCGTAGCAATGTTGTACGGAGACAATGAGCAGTTCTTC
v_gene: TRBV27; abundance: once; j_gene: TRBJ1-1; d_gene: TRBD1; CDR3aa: CASRTLRQGGGHTEAFF; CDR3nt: TGTGCCAGCCGAACCCTCCGACAGGGAGGAGGGCACACTGAAGCTTTCTTT
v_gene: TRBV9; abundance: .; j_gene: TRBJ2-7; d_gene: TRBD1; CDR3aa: CASSVGGTGLYEQYF; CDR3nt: TGTGCCAGCAGCGTAGGGGGGACAGGGTTGTACGAGCAGTACTTC
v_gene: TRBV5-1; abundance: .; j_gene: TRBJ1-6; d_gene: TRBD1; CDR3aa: CASRTQGEYSPLHF; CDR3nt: TGCGCCAGCAGGACTCAGGGGGAATATTCACCCCTCCACTTT
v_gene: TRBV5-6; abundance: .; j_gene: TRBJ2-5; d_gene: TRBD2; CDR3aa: CASSLASGGRETQYF; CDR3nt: TGTGCCAGCAGCTTGGCTAGCGGGGGAAGGGAGACCCAGTACTTC
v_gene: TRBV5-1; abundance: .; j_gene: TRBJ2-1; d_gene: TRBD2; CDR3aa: CASSPPTGTSGYNEQFF; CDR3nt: TGCGCCAGCAGCCCACCGACCGGGACTAGCGGGTACAATGAGCAGTTCTTC
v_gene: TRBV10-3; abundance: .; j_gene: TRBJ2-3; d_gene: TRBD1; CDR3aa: CAISGTGGYTDTQYF; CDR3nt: TGTGCCATCAGTGGGACAGGGGGATACACAGATACGCAGTATTTT
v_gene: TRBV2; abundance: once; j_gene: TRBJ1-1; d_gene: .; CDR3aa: CASSDPVVNTEAFF; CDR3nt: TGTGCCAGCAGTGACCCGGTTGTTAACACTGAAGCTTTCTTT
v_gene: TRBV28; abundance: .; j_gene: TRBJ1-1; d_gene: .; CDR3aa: CASSPPGHPLEAFF; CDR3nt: TGTGCCAGCAGTCCACCGGGACACCCTCTCGAAGCTTTCTTT
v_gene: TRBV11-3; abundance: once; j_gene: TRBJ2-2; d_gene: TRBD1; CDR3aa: CASSLGTGTGGHGELFF; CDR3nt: TGTGCCAGCAGCTTAGGAACCGGGACAGGGGGTCACGGGGAGCTGTTTTTT
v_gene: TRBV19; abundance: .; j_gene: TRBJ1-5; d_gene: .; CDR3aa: CASSIQGVDQPQHF; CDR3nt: TGTGCCAGTAGTATACAGGGTGTAGATCAGCCCCAGCATTTT
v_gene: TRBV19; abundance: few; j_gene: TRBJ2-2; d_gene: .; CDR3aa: CASSITPGVNTGELFF; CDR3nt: TGTGCCAGTAGTATAACCCCCGGAGTGAACACCGGGGAGCTGTTTTTT
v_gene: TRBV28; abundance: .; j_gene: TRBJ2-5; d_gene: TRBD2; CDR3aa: CASSPGVAGSRTRTSQETQYF; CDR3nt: TGTGCCAGCAGTCCGGGAGTCGCGGGGTCCCGGACTAGGACCTCACAAGAGACCCAGTACTTC
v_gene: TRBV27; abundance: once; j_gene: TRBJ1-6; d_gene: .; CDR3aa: CASSWGEVTSPLHF; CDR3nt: TGTGCCAGCAGTTGGGGGGAGGTGACCTCACCCCTCCACTTT
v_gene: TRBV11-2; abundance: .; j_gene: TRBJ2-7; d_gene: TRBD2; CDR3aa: CASSRLLAGGSPYEQYF; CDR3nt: TGTGCCAGCAGCCGCCTTCTAGCGGGAGGTTCTCCCTACGAGCAGTACTTC